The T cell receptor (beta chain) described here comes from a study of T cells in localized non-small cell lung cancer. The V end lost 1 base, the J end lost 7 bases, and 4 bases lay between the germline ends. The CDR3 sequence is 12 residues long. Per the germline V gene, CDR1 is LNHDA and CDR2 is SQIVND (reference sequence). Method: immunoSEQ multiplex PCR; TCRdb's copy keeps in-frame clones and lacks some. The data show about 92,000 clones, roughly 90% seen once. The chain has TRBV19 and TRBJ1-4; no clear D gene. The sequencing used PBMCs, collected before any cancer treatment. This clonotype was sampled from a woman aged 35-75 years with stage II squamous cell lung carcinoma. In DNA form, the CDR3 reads TGTGCCAGTAGTATAGGAGTTGAAAAACTGTTTTTT. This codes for CASSIGVEKLFF. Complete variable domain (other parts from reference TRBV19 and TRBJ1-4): DGGITQSPKYLFRKEGQNVTLSCEQNLNHDAMYWYRQDPGQGLRLIYYSQIVNDFQKGDIAEGYSVSREKKESFPLTVTSAQKNPTAFYLCASSIGVEKLFFGSGTQLSVL.